The T cell receptor (beta chain) described here comes from a study of early T cells in non-severe SARS-CoV-2 infection. Overall study: Chains from this unsorted whole-blood bulk RNA could not be paired. Regarding the study as a whole: VDJdb-based matching was biased toward anti-spike CD8 responses and missed private and CD4 specificities.

Attachment of unique molecular identifiers to individual cDNA molecules was performed. MiXCR, applied by TCRdb to the 5' RACE reads, yields one record per CDR3 protein. The table has roughly 70,000 distinct CDR3 sequences, roughly 13% seen once. Worth noting for this clonotype: Its antigen remains unidentified.

V lost 6 bases to trimming and J lost 9 bases; unmatched junction nucleotides: 7. This CDR3 has 15 residues. The clonotype comes from an adult who was a healthcare worker with PCR-confirmed SARS-CoV-2 infection or an uninfected control (not recorded which). Sequencing input: whole blood. The chain has TRBV12-3 or TRBV12-4 and TRBJ1-6; 11 bases map to TRBD1. The CDR3 DNA sequence: TGTGCCAGCAGCCCCGGGACAGGGGGTAGTTCACCCCTCCACTTT. Translated, it gives CASSPGTGGSSPLHF.